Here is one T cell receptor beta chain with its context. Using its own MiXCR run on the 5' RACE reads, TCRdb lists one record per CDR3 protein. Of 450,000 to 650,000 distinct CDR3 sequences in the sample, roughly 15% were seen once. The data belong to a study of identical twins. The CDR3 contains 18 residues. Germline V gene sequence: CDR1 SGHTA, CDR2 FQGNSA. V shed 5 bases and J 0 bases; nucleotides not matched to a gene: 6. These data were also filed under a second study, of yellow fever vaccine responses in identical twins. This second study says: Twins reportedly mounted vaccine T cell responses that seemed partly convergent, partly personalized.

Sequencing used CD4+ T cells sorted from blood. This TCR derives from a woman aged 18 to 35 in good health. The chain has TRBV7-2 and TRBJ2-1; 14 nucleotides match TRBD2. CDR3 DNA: TGTGCCAGCAGCGAGCGACTAGCGGGGGGGACCTCCTACAATGAGCAGTTCTTC. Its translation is CASSERLAGGTSYNEQFF.